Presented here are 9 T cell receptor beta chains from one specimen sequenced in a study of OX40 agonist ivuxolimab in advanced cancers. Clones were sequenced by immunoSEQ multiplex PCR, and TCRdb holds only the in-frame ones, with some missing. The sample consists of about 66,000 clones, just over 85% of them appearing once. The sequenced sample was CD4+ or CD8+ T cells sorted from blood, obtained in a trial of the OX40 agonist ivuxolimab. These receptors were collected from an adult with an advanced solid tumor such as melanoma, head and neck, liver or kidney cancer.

The CDR3 bases are TGTGCCAGCAGCAAAGGGAATGAGCAGTTCTTC. This encodes CASSKGNEQFF. The V call is TRBV6-1, the J call TRBJ2-1; D gene unclear. This CDR3 comprises 11 residues. Looked up from germline, CDR1 is MNHNS and CDR2 is SASEGT. The V end was cut by 6 bases, the J end by 7 bases, with 7 bases between.

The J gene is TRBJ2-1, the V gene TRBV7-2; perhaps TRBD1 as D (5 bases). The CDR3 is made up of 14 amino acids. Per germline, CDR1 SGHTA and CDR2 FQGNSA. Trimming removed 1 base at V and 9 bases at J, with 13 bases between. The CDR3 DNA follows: TGTGCCAGCAGCTTAGGTTACTCAAGGGGTGAGCAGTTCTTC. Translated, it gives CASSLGYSRGEQFF. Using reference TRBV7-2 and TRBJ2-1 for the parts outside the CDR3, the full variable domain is GAGVSQSPSNKVTEKGKDVELRCDPISGHTALYWYRQSLGQGLEFLIYFQGNSAPDKSGLPSDRFSAERTGGSVSTLTIQRTQQEDSAVYLCASSLGYSRGEQFFGPGTRLTVL.

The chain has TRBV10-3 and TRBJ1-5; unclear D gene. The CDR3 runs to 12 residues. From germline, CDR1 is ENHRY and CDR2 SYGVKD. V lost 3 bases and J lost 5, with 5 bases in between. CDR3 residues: CAISDGDQPQHF. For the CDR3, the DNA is TGTGCCATCAGTGATGGGGATCAGCCCCAGCATTTT.

The chain's CDR3 is CASGLVVPSGANVLTF. As DNA, the CDR3 is TGTGCTAGTGGTTTGGTCGTCCCATCTGGGGCCAACGTCCTGACTTTC. The chain carries TRBV12-5 and TRBJ2-6, with unresolved D. CDR1 is LGHNT and CDR2 is FRNRAP in the germline V gene. Between the trimmed V and J ends, which lost 0 bases and 1 base, there was a span of 7 bases. The CDR3 spans 16 residues.

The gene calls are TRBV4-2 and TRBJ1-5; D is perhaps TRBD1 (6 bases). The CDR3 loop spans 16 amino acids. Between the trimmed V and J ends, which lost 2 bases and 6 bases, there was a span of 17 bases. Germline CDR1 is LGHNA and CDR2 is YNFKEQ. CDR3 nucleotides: TGTGCCAGCAGCCAAAGCTCAAACAGGGAAGGTCAGCCCCAGCATTTT. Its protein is CASSQSSNREGQPQHF.

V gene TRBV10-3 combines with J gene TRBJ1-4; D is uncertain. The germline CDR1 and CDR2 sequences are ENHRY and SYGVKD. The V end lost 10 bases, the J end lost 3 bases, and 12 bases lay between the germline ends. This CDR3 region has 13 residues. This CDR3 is CATRMLPNEKLFF. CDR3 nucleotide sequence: TGTGCCACCAGAATGCTACCTAATGAAAAACTGTTTTTT.

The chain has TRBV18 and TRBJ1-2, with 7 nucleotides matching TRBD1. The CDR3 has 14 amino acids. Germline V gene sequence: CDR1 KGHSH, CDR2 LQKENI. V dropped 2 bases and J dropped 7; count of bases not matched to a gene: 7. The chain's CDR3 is CASSPTDRAGGYTF. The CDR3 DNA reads TGTGCCAGCTCACCAACCGACAGGGCGGGTGGCTACACCTTC. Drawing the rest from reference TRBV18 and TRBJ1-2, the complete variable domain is NAGVMQNPRHLVRRRGQEARLRCSPMKGHSHVYWYRQLPEEGLKFMVYLQKENIIDESGMPKERFSAEFPKEGPSILRIQQVVRGDSAAYFCASSPTDRAGGYTFGSGTRLTVV.

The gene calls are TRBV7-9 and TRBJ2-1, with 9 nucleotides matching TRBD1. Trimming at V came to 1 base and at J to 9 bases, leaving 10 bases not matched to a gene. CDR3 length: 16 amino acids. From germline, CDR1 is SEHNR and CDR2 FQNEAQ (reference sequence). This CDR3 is CASSLGAGQGKAEQFF. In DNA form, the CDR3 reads TGTGCCAGCAGCTTAGGAGCGGGACAGGGAAAGGCTGAGCAGTTCTTC.

The CDR3 DNA reads as TGTGCCAGCAGCCGGGGACAGGATAACCAGCCCCAGCATTTT. Translating it yields CASSRGQDNQPQHF. The gene calls are TRBV5-6 and TRBJ1-5; the match to TRBD1 covers 8 bases. CDR1 is SGHDT and CDR2 is YYEEEE in the germline V gene. Losses at the gene ends were 4 bases for V and 7 bases for J; bases not matched to a gene: 7. The CDR3 is 14 residues long.